One sample yielded the 26 T cell receptor beta chains listed below, sequenced in a study of blood T cell repertoires in COVID-19. The repertoire was sequenced with immunoSEQ multiplex PCR; TCRdb's copy has only in-frame clones and lacks some. The sample gives about 190,000 clones, around nine tenths of which show up once; about 0.96% is in the top ten. Specimen: peripheral blood. All receptors derive from a woman aged 18-30 years who had recovered from COVID-19.

By its share, this clone is medium-sized. The CDR3 loop is CASSPFYEQYV. The CDR3 DNA follows: TGTGCCAGCAGTCCCTTCTACGAGCAGTACGTC. The V and J genes are TRBV2 and TRBJ2-7; D ambiguous. Trimming took off 5 bases at V and 3 bases at J, with 5 bases between the two ends. Germline CDR1 is SNHLY and CDR2 is FYNNEI. This CDR3 comprises 11 residues.

The genes are TRBV5-6 and TRBJ1-4, with 7 bases identical to TRBD1. The V and J ends lost 4 bases and 8 bases, in that order; junction bases with no gene match: 8. The CDR3 sequence is 14 residues long. CDR1 is SGHDT, CDR2 YYEEEE, per germline. CDR3 loop: CASSSRQGWEKLFF. CDR3 nucleotide sequence: TGTGCCAGCAGCAGTCGACAGGGTTGGGAAAAACTGTTTTTT.

V is TRBV27 and J is TRBJ1-2; TRBD1 matches at 9 bases. Germline CDR1 reads MNHEY; CDR2 reads SMNVEV (reference sequence). Trimming at V came to 5 bases and at J to 6 bases, leaving 10 bases not matched to a gene. This CDR3 region has 15 residues. The CDR3 sequence is CASSHGQGRVHGYTF. For the CDR3, the DNA is TGTGCCAGCAGTCACGGACAGGGGAGGGTACATGGCTACACCTTC.

This clone was observed once. This chain uses TRBV21-1 with TRBJ1-1; whether TRBD1, the table's D call, matches the DNA was not checked. TRBV21-1 is labeled a pseudogene. The CDR3 runs to 18 residues. Written as DNA, the CDR3 is TGTGCCAGCAGCACCATCCCCCGAGAACAGGGTGCGAACACTGAAGCTTTCTTT. Translated, it gives CASSTIPREQGANTEAFF.

This clone was observed a single time. The V and J genes are TRBV5-1 and TRBJ2-4, with TRBD2 identical over 10 bases. V lost 1 base, J lost 8 bases, and 3 bases stayed unmatched. Per the germline V gene, CDR1 is SGHRS and CDR2 is YFSETQ. This CDR3 spans 14 amino acids. The CDR3 region is CASSLSLAGDIQYF. The CDR3 nucleotides are TGCGCCAGCAGCTTGAGTCTAGCGGGGGACATTCAGTACTTC.

This rearrangement joins TRBV7-2 to TRBJ2-7; D is uncertain. V was cut by 3 bases and J by 6 bases, with 15 bases left in between. Germline CDR1 reads SGHTA; CDR2 reads FQGNSA. The CDR3 totals 14 residues. The CDR3 region is CASSFDPLLTEQYF. CDR3 DNA sequence: TGTGCCAGCAGCTTCGACCCATTACTAACCGAGCAGTACTTC.

The chain is built from TRBV2 and TRBJ2-1; 9 nucleotides match TRBD2. The CDR3 is 14 residues long. Germline CDR1 and CDR2: SNHLY and FYNNEI. With 8 bases clipped from V and 2 bases from J, the junction kept 4 bases outside the gene matches. CDR3 residues: CASGTSRAYNEQFF. The CDR3 nucleotides are TGTGCCAGCGGGACTAGCCGAGCCTACAATGAGCAGTTCTTC.

The chain has TRBV6-2 or TRBV6-3 and TRBJ2-7; 7 bases match TRBD1. V shed 7 bases, J shed 3 bases, and the junction held 12 bases outside the gene matches. This CDR3 is built from 15 residues. Germline CDR1 MNHEY, CDR2 SVGEGT. CDR3 loop: CASTPRDSPVYEQYF. CDR3 nucleotides: TGTGCCAGCACCCCCCGGGACAGTCCCGTCTACGAGCAGTACTTC.

This clone was counted a single time. The rearrangement uses TRBV11-2 and TRBJ1-1; D is possibly TRBD1 (6 bases). Germline CDR1 reads SGHAT; CDR2 reads FQNNGV. The germline V and J ends were trimmed by 5 bases and 5 bases, with 21 bases remaining between them. The CDR3 loop spans 16 amino acids. CDR3 in amino acids: CASSRGQQLRGTEAFF. DNA of the CDR3: TGTGCCAGCAGCCGCGGACAGCAACTTCGGGGTACTGAAGCTTTCTTT. The full variable domain, its missing parts supplied by reference TRBV11-2 and TRBJ1-1, is EAGVAQSPRYKIIEKRQSVAFWCNPISGHATLYWYQQILGQGPKLLIQFQNNGVVDDSQLPKDRFSAERLKGVDSTLKIQPAKLEDSAVYLCASSRGQQLRGTEAFFGQGTRLTVV.

J is TRBJ1-6 and V is TRBV15, with 10 bases lining up with TRBD1. J lost 7 bases, V lost 4 bases, and 4 bases had no gene match. Germline loops: CDR1 LNHNV, CDR2 YYDKDF (reference sequence). The length of the CDR3 is 15 residues. The CDR3 sequence is CATSTTGGRNSPLHF. The DNA of the CDR3 is TGTGCCACCAGCACGACAGGGGGCAGGAATTCACCCCTCCACTTT.

The chain employs TRBV5-1 and TRBJ2-3, with D possibly TRBD2 on 5 matching bases. Germline V gives CDR1 SGHRS, CDR2 YFSETQ. The CDR3 is made up of 16 amino acids. V was clipped by 1 base and J by 1 base, with 13 bases between them. The CDR3 sequence: CASSLTRVGGTDTQYF. Here the CDR3 DNA reads TGCGCCAGCAGCTTGACTAGGGTCGGGGGCACAGATACGCAGTATTTT.

The gene calls are TRBV3-1 (or the pseudogene TRBV3-2) and TRBJ1-2; D may be TRBD1 (5 bases). The CDR3 is made up of 18 amino acids. CDR1 and CDR2 (germline): LGHDT, YNNKEL (reference sequence). Trimming shortened V by 4 bases and J by 2 bases, and 23 bases separated the two germline ends. CDR3 loop: CASSPRSISGPANYGYTF. For the CDR3, the DNA is TGTGCCAGCAGCCCCAGGTCCATCTCAGGGCCGGCGAACTATGGCTACACCTTC.

The rearrangement links TRBV11-2 to TRBJ2-7; TRBD1 agrees at 8 bases. The V segment lost 3 bases and the J segment 6 bases; nucleotides outside the gene matches: 7. Germline lookup yields CDR1 SGHAT and CDR2 FQNNGV. The length of the CDR3 is 14 residues. This CDR3 reads CASSFAQGAVEQYF. DNA for the CDR3: TGTGCCAGCAGCTTCGCCCAGGGGGCCGTCGAGCAGTACTTC.

The V gene is TRBV6-2 or TRBV6-3, the J gene TRBJ1-2; maybe TRBD1 (5 bases). V lost 6 bases and J 5 bases, leaving 13 bases between the germline ends. Per the germline V gene, CDR1 is MNHEY and CDR2 is SVGEGT. The CDR3 loop spans 13 amino acids. In nucleotides, the CDR3 is TGTGCCAGCAGCCGAAGGGGCGGTTATGGCTACACCTTC. Its translation is CASSRRGGYGYTF.

V gene TRBV7-9 combines with J gene TRBJ1-1; tentative D call: TRBD1 (5 bases). The V gene's germline CDR1 is SEHNR and CDR2 FQNEAQ (reference sequence). The CDR3 has 14 residues. The V end lost 1 base, the J end lost 0 bases, and 6 bases lay between the germline ends. DNA of the CDR3: TGTGCCAGCAGCTTAGGGACAATGAACACTGAAGCTTTCTTT. It codes for CASSLGTMNTEAFF.

This clone was detected only once. The J gene is TRBJ1-2, the V gene TRBV27; D uncertain. Germline V gene sequence: CDR1 MNHEY, CDR2 SMNVEV (reference sequence). V shed 0 bases and J shed 2 bases, with 4 bases lying between them. The CDR3 spans 13 residues. CDR3: CASSLSQNYGYTF. The CDR3 coding sequence is TGTGCCAGCAGTTTATCCCAGAACTATGGCTACACCTTC.

The V call is TRBV18, the J call TRBJ2-3, with D tentatively TRBD1 (6 bases). V lost 2 bases, J lost 0 bases, and 9 bases lay in between. Germline V gives CDR1 KGHSH, CDR2 LQKENI. The CDR3 totals 15 residues. The CDR3 loop is CASSPTGTSTDTQYF. The CDR3 bases are TGTGCCAGCTCACCAACAGGGACCAGCACAGATACGCAGTATTTT.

The chain employs TRBV9 and TRBJ1-2, with D unresolved. CDR1 is SGDLS, CDR2 YYNGEE, per germline. V was cut by 0 bases and J by 2 bases, with 11 bases left in between. This CDR3 is 15 amino acids long. In DNA form, the CDR3 reads TGTGCCAGCAGCGTAGTTGACAAACCCAACTATGGCTACACCTTC. Protein product: CASSVVDKPNYGYTF. The whole variable domain, remainder taken from reference TRBV9 and TRBJ1-2, is DSGVTQTPKHLITATGQRVTLRCSPRSGDLSVYWYQQSLDQGLQFLIQYYNGEERAKGNILERFSAQQFPDLHSELNLSSLELGDSALYFCASSVVDKPNYGYTFGSGTRLTVV.

The V gene is TRBV9, the J gene TRBJ2-1, with TRBD2 as a possible D gene (6 bases). The ends were cut back, 2 bases at V and 7 bases at J, with 10 bases in the middle. This CDR3 is built from 13 residues. From germline, CDR1 is SGDLS and CDR2 YYNGEE. CDR3 sequence: CASSVGLVNEQFF. The CDR3 region has the DNA TGTGCCAGCAGCGTGGGACTGGTGAATGAGCAGTTCTTC.

V and J are TRBV7-9 and TRBJ2-1; possible D gene TRBD1, 6 bases. Trimming removed 2 bases from V and 1 base from J, with 9 bases in between. In germline, CDR1 is SEHNR, CDR2 FQNEAQ (reference sequence). The CDR3 has 15 amino acids. Written as DNA, the CDR3 is TGTGCCAGCAGCTTACAGGGGATGTCCTACAATGAGCAGTTCTTC. Translation: CASSLQGMSYNEQFF.

The sample holds one count of this clone. This chain uses TRBV6-4 with TRBJ1-2, with D possibly being TRBD1 (5 bases). CDR3 size: 14 residues. From germline, CDR1 is MRHNA and CDR2 SNTAGT. V lost 0 bases and J 4 bases, leaving 9 bases between the germline ends. The DNA of the CDR3 is TGTGCCAGCAGTGACTCCTTAAGGGGCTATGGCTACACCTTC. Amino acids: CASSDSLRGYGYTF.

This rearrangement joins TRBV5-8 to TRBJ2-7; D is possibly TRBD2 (5 bases). This CDR3 has 12 amino acids. Germline values: CDR1 SGHTS, CDR2 YDEGEE. V was trimmed by 5 bases and J by 2 bases, leaving 8 bases between them. In nucleotides, the CDR3 is TGTGCCAGCAGATCCGGGGCCTACGAGCAGTACTTC. Its protein is CASRSGAYEQYF. The full variable domain, rest sourced from reference TRBV5-8 and TRBJ2-7, is EAGVTQSPTHLIKTRGQQATLRCSPISGHTSVYWYQQALGLGLQFLLWYDEGEERNRGNFPPRFSGRQFPNYSSELNVNALELEDSALYLCASRSGAYEQYFGPGTRLTVT.

CDR3 sequence reads: CASSRTSGLVTYEQYV. The CDR3 DNA is TGTGCCAGCAGCAGGACTAGCGGGCTGGTTACCTACGAGCAGTACGTC. The chain couples TRBV5-5 to TRBJ2-7; 11 bases map to TRBD2. J was trimmed by 2 bases and V by 4 bases; bases with no gene match: 8. Germline-derived CDR1 and CDR2 are SGHKS and YYEKEE (reference sequence). The CDR3 runs to 16 residues.

The chain couples TRBV18 to TRBJ1-2, with D perhaps TRBD1 (5 bases). The CDR3 covers 13 residues. Germline CDR1 is KGHSH and CDR2 is LQKENI. Trimming pared 3 bases from V and 2 bases from J, leaving 7 bases between. CDR3 in DNA: TGTGCCAGCTCACCGACAGCGAACTATGGCTACACCTTC. Its protein is CASSPTANYGYTF.

This chain connects TRBV6-5 to TRBJ2-2; 9 bases agree with TRBD1. This CDR3 comprises 16 residues. The germline V gene encodes CDR1 MNHEY and CDR2 SVGAGI. The V and J ends lost 2 bases and 5 bases, in that order; junction bases with no gene match: 6. The CDR3 DNA follows: TGTGCCAGCAGTTACCTGACAGGGGGTCTGACCGGGGAGCTGTTTTTT. Protein product: CASSYLTGGLTGELFF.

This rearrangement joins TRBV7-3 to TRBJ2-5, with TRBD2 matching over 9 bases. The length of the CDR3 is 15 residues. V was clipped by 0 bases and J by 2 bases; unmatched bases: 1. Germline CDR1 reads SGHTA; CDR2 reads FQGTGA. CDR3 protein: CASSLTSGRQETQYF. CDR3 sequence (DNA): TGTGCCAGCAGCTTAACTAGCGGGAGACAAGAGACCCAGTACTTC. Looking up the rest from reference TRBV7-3 and TRBJ2-5 gives the full variable domain: GAGVSQTPSNKVTEKGKYVELRCDPISGHTALYWYRQSLGQGPEFLIYFQGTGAADDSGLPNDRFFAVRPEGSVSTLKIQRTERGDSAVYLCASSLTSGRQETQYFGPGTRLLVL.